The clone carrying this T cell receptor beta chain came up a few times. The source of the sample is a study of blood T cell repertoires in COVID-19. Some clones are missing from TCRdb's copy, which holds only in-frame ones; the method was immunoSEQ multiplex PCR. The sample carries about 250,000 clones, approximately 86% recorded once. V was pared by 3 bases and J by 7 bases, with 6 bases of the junction left unmatched. CDR3 length equals 14 residues. Germline CDR1 SGHRS, CDR2 YFSETQ. V and J are TRBV5-1 and TRBJ1-2, with 10 bases that match TRBD1. Sequencing was carried out using peripheral blood. The TCR originated in an elderly man with acute or convalescent COVID-19. The CDR3 spells CASSSLGTGVGYTF. The DNA for the CDR3 is TGCGCCAGCAGCTCTTTAGGGACAGGGGTTGGCTACACCTTC.